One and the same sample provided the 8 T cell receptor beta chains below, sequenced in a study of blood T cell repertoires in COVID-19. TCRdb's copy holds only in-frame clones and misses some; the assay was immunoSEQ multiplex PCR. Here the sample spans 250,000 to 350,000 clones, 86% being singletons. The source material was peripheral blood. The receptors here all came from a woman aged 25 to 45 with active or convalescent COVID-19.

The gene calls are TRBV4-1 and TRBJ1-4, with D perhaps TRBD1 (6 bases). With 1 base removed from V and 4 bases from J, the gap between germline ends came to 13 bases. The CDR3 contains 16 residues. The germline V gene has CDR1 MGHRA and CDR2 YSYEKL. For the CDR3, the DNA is TGCGCCAGCAGCCAAGTTTTGACAGGTTATAATGAAAAACTGTTTTTT. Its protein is CASSQVLTGYNEKLFF.

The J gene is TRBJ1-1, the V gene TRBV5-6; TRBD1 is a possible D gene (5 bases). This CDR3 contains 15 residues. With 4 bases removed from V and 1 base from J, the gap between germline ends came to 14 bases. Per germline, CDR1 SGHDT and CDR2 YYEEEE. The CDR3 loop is CASSLPQETNTEAFF. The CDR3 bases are TGTGCCAGCAGCCTCCCACAGGAGACGAACACTGAAGCTTTCTTT.

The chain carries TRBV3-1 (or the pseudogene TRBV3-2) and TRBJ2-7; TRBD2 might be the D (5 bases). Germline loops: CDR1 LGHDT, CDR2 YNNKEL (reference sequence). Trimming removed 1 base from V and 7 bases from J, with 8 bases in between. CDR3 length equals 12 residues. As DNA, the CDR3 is TGTGCCAGCAGCCAAGGTCCGGGGGAGCAGTACTTC. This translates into CASSQGPGEQYF.

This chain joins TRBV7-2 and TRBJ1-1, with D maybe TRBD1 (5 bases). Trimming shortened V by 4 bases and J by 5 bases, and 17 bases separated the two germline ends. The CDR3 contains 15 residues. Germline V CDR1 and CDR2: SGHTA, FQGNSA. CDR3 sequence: CASSWGGGRQTEAFF. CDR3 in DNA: TGTGCCAGCAGCTGGGGTGGGGGGAGACAGACTGAAGCTTTCTTT.

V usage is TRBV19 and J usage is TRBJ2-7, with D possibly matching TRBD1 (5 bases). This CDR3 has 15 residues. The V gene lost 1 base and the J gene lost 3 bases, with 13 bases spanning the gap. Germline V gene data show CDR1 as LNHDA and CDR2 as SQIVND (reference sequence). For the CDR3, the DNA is TGTGCCAGTAGTATAGGGTCCGGACACAACTACGAGCAGTACTTC. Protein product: CASSIGSGHNYEQYF.

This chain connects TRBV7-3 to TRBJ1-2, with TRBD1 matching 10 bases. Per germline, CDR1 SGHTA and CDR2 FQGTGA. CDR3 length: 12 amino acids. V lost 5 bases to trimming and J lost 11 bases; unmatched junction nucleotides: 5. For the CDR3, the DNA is TGTGCCAGCAGCCCCGACAGGGGGCAATACACCTTC. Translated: CASSPDRGQYTF.

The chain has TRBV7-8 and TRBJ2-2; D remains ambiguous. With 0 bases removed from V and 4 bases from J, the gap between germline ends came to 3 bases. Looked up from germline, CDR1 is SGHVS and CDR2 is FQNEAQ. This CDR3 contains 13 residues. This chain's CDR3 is CASSLALTGELFF. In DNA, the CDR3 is TGTGCCAGCAGCTTAGCCCTCACCGGGGAGCTGTTTTTT.

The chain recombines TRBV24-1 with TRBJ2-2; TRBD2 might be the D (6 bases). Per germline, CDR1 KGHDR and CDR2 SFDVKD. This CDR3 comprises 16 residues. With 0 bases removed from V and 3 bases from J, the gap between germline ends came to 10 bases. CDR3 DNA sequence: TGTGCCACCAGTGATTTGCAGGGACTCTACACCGGGGAGCTGTTTTTT. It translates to CATSDLQGLYTGELFF.